Below are 2 T cell receptor beta chains sequenced from a single sample in a study of blood T cells in healthy people across ages. A J-beta primer mix and a sample-barcoded 5' primer were used in a second PCR of about 7 to 11 cycles. TCRdb used MiXCR to reprocess the 5' RACE reads, holding one entry per CDR3 protein. The sample holds some 1,000,000 distinct CDR3 sequences; 20% to 25% are singletons and the top ten take about 0.69%. These data were also reused for a study on T cells of mothers and their children.

Material for sequencing was blood. The receptors originated from a girl aged 2 to 10 in good health.

There are a few counts of this clonotype. The rearrangement uses TRBV12-3 or TRBV12-4 and TRBJ1-2; 8 bases fit TRBD1. This CDR3 is built from 13 residues. V dropped 5 bases and J dropped 8; count of bases not matched to a gene: 7. In nucleotides, the CDR3 is TGTGCCAGCAGTCGGAAGGACAGGGAAGGCTACACCTTC. Amino acids: CASSRKDREGYTF.

This chain joins TRBV5-1 and TRBJ2-7; possibly TRBD1 for D (6 bases). This CDR3 comprises 14 residues. The V gene lost 4 bases and the J gene lost 4 bases, with 15 bases spanning the gap. Germline loops: CDR1 SGHRS, CDR2 YFSETQ. The CDR3 DNA follows: TGCGCCAGCAGCGTCGGGCAGGGGATTTACGAGCAGTACTTC. Its translation: CASSVGQGIYEQYF.